This T cell receptor beta chain was identified in a study of blood T cell repertoires in COVID-19. The CDR3 covers 12 residues. Germline CDR1 and CDR2: MNHEY and SVGAGI. Measured with immunoSEQ multiplex PCR; TCRdb has only the in-frame clones, and not every one. The table shows some 250,000 clones, with 65% to 85% occurring only once. The receptor was isolated from a woman older than 75 with acute or convalescent COVID-19. This chain links TRBV6-5 with TRBJ2-2, with 10 nucleotides matching TRBD2. Sequenced: peripheral blood. CDR3 DNA sequence: TGTCCGGCAGCGGGGGGGACCGGGGAGCTGTTTTTT. Amino acids: CPAAGGTGELFF.